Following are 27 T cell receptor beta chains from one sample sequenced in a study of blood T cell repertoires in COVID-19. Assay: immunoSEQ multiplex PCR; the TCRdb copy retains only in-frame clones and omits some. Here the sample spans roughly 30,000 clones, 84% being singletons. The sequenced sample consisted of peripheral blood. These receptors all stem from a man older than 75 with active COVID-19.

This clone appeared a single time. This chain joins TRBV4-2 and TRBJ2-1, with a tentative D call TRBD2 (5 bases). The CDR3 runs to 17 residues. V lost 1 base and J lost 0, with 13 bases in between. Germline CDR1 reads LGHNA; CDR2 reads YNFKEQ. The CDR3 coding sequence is TGTGCCAGCAGCCAAGCCGCGGGTCAGCCCTCCTACAATGAGCAGTTCTTC. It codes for CASSQAAGQPSYNEQFF.

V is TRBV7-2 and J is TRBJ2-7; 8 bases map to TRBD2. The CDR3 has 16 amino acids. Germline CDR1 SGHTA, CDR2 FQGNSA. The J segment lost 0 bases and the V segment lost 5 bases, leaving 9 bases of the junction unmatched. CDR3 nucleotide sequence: TGTGCCAGCAGCCACGTAGCGGGGCCCAGCTCCTACGAGCAGTACTTC. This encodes CASSHVAGPSSYEQYF.

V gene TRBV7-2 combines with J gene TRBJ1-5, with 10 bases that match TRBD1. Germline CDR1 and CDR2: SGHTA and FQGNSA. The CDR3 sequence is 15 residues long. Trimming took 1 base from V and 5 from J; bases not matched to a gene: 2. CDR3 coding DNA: TGTGCCAGCAGCTTAGGGACAGGGGGGCATCAGCCCCAGCATTTT. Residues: CASSLGTGGHQPQHF.

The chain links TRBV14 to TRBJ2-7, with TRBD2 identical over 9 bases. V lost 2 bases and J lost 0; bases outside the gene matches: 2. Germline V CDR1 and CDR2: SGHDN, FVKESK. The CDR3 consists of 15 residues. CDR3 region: CASSQLAGNSYEQYF. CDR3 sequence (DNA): TGTGCCAGCAGCCAACTAGCGGGGAACTCCTACGAGCAGTACTTC.

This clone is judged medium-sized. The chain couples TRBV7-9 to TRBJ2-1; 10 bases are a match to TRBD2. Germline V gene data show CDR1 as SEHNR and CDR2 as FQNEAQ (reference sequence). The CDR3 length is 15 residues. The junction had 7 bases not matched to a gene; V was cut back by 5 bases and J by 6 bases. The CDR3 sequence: CASSLEIAGGNEQFF. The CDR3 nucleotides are TGTGCCAGCAGCCTCGAGATAGCGGGGGGCAATGAGCAGTTCTTC.

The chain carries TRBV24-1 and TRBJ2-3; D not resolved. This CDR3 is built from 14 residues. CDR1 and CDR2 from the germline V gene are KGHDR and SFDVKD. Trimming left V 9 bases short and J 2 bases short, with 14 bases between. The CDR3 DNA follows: TGTGCCACCGCCCAGGCAGGAAACACAGATACGCAGTATTTT. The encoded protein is CATAQAGNTDTQYF.

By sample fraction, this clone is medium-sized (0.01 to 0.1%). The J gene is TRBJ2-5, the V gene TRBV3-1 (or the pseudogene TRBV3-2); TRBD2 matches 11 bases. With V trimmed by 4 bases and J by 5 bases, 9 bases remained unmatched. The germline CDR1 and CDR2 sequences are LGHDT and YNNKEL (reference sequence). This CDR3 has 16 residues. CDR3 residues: CASSLSGRTSGETQYF. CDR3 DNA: TGTGCCAGCAGCCTATCCGGCCGGACTAGCGGGGAGACCCAGTACTTC.

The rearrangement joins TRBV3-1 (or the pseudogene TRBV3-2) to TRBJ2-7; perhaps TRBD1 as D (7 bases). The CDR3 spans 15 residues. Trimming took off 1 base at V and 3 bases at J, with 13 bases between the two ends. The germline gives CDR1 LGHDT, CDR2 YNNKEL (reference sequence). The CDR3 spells CASSQVAGGNYEQYF. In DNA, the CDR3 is TGTGCCAGCAGCCAAGTGGCAGGGGGGAACTACGAGCAGTACTTC.

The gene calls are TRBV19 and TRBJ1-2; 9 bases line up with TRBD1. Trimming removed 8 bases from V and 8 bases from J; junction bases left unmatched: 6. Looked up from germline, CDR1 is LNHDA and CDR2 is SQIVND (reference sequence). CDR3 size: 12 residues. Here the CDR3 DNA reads TGTGCCAGTGAGGGACAGGGATTAGGCTACACCTTC. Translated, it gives CASEGQGLGYTF.

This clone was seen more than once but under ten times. In DNA form, the CDR3 reads TGTGCCAGCAGTGACCCCATCGGGAGTGGTCTCGGCTACACCTTC. It codes for CASSDPIGSGLGYTF. The chain uses TRBV6-4 and TRBJ1-2; no reliable D call. Germline-derived CDR1 and CDR2 are MRHNA and SNTAGT. The CDR3 covers 15 residues. V was clipped by 2 bases and J by 8 bases, with 18 bases between them.

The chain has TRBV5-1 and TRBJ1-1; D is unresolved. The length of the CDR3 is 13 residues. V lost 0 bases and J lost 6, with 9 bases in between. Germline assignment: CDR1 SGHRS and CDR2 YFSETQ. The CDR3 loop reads CASSLEAGSEAFF. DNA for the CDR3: TGCGCCAGCAGCTTGGAGGCAGGATCTGAAGCTTTCTTT.

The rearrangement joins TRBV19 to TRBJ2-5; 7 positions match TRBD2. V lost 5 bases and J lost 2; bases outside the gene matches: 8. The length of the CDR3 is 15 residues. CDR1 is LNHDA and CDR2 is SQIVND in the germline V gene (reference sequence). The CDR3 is CASSRWGGRQETQYF. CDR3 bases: TGTGCCAGTAGTCGTTGGGGGGGGAGGCAAGAGACCCAGTACTTC.

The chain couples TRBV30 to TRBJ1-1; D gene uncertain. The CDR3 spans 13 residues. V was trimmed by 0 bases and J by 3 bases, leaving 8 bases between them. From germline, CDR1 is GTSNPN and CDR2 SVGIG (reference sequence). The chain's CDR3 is CAWSVLRYTEAFF. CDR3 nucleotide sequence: TGTGCCTGGAGTGTACTCCGCTACACTGAAGCTTTCTTT.

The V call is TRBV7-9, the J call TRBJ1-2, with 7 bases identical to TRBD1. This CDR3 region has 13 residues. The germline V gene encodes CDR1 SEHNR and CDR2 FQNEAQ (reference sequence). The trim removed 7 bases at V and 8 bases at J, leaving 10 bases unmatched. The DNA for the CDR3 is TGTGCCAGCACCCCTTCGACAGGGAAAGGCTACACCTTC. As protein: CASTPSTGKGYTF.

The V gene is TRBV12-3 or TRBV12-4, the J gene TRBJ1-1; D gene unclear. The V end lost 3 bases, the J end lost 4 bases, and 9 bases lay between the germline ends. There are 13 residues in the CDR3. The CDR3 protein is CASSFSPSTEAFF. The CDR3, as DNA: TGTGCCAGCAGTTTTTCGCCCAGCACTGAAGCTTTCTTT.

The CDR3 sequence is CASSGRGASGADTQYF. DNA of the CDR3: TGTGCCAGCAGCGGGCGGGGCGCTAGCGGGGCAGATACGCAGTATTTT. V and J are TRBV9 and TRBJ2-3, with 9 positions matching TRBD2. The V segment lost 3 bases and the J segment 4 bases; nucleotides outside the gene matches: 9. CDR1 is SGDLS and CDR2 is YYNGEE in the germline V gene. This CDR3 region has 16 residues.

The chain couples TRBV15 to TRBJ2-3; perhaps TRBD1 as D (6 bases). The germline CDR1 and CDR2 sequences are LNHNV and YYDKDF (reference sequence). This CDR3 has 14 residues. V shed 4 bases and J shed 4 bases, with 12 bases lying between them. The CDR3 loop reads CATSTPTGPDTQYF. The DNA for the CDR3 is TGTGCCACCAGCACTCCGACAGGCCCAGATACGCAGTATTTT.

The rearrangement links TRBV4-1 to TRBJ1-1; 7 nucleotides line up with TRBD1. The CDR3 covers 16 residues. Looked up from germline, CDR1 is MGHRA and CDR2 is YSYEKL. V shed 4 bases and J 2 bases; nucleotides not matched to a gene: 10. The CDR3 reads CASSRGTARVNTEAFF. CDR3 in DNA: TGCGCCAGCAGCCGGGGGACAGCGAGAGTAAACACTGAAGCTTTCTTT.

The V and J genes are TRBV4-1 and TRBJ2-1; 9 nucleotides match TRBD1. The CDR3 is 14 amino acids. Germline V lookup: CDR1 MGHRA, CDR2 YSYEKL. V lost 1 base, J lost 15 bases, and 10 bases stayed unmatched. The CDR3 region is CASSQVGGQGARFF. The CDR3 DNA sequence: TGCGCCAGCAGCCAAGTTGGGGGACAGGGAGCTAGGTTCTTC.

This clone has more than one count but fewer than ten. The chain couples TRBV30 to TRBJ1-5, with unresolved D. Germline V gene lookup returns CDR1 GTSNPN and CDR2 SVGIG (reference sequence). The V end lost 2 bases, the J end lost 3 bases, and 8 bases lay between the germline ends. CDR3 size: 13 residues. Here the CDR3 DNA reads TGTGCCTGGAGTACGAGGAACAATCAGCCCCAGCATTTT. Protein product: CAWSTRNNQPQHF. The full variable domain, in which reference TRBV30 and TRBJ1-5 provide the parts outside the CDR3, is SQTIHQWPATLVQPVGSPLSLECTVEGTSNPNLYWYRQAAGRGLQLLFYSVGIGQISSEVPQNLSASRPQDRQFILSSKKLLLSDSGFYLCAWSTRNNQPQHFGDGTRLSIL.

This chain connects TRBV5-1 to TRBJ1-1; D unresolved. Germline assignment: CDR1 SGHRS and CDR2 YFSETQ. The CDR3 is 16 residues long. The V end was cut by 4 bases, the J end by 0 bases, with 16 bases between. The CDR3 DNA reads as TGCGCCAGCAGCCCGGAGGCCGGGTACATGAACACTGAAGCTTTCTTT. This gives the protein CASSPEAGYMNTEAFF. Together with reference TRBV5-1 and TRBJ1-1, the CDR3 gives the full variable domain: KAGVTQTPRYLIKTRGQQVTLSCSPISGHRSVSWYQQTPGQGLQFLFEYFSETQRNKGNFPGRFSGRQFSNSRSEMNVSTLELGDSALYLCASSPEAGYMNTEAFFGQGTRLTVV.

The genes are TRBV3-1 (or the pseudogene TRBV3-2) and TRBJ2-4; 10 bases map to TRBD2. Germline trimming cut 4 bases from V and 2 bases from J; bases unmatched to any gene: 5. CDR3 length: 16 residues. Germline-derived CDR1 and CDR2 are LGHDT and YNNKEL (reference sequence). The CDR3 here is CASSPGTSVSKNIQYF. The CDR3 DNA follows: TGTGCCAGCAGCCCGGGGACTAGCGTATCCAAAAACATTCAGTACTTC.

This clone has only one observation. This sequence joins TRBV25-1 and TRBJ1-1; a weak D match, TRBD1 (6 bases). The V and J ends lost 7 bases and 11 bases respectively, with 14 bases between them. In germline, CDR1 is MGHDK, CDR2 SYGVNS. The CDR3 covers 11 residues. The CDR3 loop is CASTTGWRAFF. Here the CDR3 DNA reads TGTGCCAGCACTACAGGGTGGCGGGCTTTCTTT.

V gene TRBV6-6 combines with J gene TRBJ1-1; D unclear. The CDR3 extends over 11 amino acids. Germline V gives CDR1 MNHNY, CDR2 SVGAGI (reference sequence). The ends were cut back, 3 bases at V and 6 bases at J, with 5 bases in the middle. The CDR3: CASSYSSEAFF. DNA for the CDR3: TGTGCCAGCAGTTATTCCTCTGAAGCTTTCTTT.

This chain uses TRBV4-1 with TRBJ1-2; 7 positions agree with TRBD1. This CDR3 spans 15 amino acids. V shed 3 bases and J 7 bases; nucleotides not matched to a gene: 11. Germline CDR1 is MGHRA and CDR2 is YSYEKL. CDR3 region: CASSHDYDRVGGYTF. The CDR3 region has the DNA TGCGCCAGCAGCCACGACTATGACAGGGTTGGTGGCTACACCTTC.

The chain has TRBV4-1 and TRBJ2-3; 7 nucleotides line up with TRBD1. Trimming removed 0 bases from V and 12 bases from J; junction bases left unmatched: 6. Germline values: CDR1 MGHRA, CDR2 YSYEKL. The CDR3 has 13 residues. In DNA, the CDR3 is TGCGCCAGCAGCCAAGATTCCGGGACAGTACAGTATTTT. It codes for CASSQDSGTVQYF.

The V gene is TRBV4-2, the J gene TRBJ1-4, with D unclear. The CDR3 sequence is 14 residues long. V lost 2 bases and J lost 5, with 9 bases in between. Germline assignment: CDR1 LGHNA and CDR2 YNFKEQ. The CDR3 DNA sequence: TGTGCCAGCAGCCAACACGTCAGGAATGAAAAACTGTTTTTT. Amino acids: CASSQHVRNEKLFF.